Listed here are 21 T cell receptor beta chains from one sample, sequenced in a study of blood T cell repertoires in COVID-19. The data were produced by immunoSEQ multiplex PCR, yet TCRdb's version contains in-frame clones alone and is incomplete. Seen here are over 75,000 clones, around four fifths observed once, and the top ten hold approximately 10%. Sequencing was carried out using peripheral blood. Receptors originate from a human donor in a cohort sampled during active COVID-19.

Points on this clone: Other DNA sequences in this sample translate to the same CDR3. The V call is TRBV30, the J call TRBJ1-6; TRBD1 aligns across 7 bases. The V and J ends lost 3 bases and 5 bases, in that order; junction bases with no gene match: 4. This CDR3 is 14 amino acids long. CDR1 is GTSNPN and CDR2 is SVGIG in the germline V gene (reference sequence). The CDR3 DNA follows: TGTGCCTGGAGGGTCGGGACAGATAATTCACCCCTCCACTTT. Translation gives CAWRVGTDNSPLHF.

This clone was observed a single time. The V gene is TRBV19, the J gene TRBJ2-6; possibly TRBD2 for D (5 bases). Germline loops: CDR1 LNHDA, CDR2 SQIVND (reference sequence). V was clipped by 6 bases and J by 0 bases, with 9 bases between them. There are 15 residues in the CDR3. DNA for the CDR3: TGTGCCAGTAGGGATGGAGGCTCTGGGGCCAACGTCCTGACTTTC. This encodes CASRDGGSGANVLTF.

The rearrangement joins TRBV3-1 (or the pseudogene TRBV3-2) to TRBJ1-2, with D possibly matching TRBD1 (6 bases). Trimming stripped 3 bases from V and 2 bases from J, with 7 bases between. Germline V gene sequence: CDR1 LGHDT, CDR2 YNNKEL (reference sequence). The CDR3 is 13 amino acids. The CDR3 reads CASSHRGNYGYTF. CDR3 nucleotide sequence: TGTGCCAGCAGCCACAGGGGAAACTATGGCTACACCTTC.

CDR3: CASSLGATSYEQYF. CDR3 bases: TGTGCCAGCAGCTTAGGGGCTACTTCCTACGAGCAGTACTTC. The rearrangement uses TRBV11-2 and TRBJ2-7; no clear D gene. The germline V gene encodes CDR1 SGHAT and CDR2 FQNNGV. Trimming shortened V by 1 base and J by 1 base, and 8 bases separated the two germline ends. The CDR3 covers 14 residues.

The V gene is TRBV28, the J gene TRBJ1-4, with 7 positions matching TRBD1. Germline CDR1 MDHEN, CDR2 SYDVKM. The CDR3 totals 12 residues. V lost 6 bases and J lost 8; bases outside the gene matches: 3. CDR3 region: CASRGTAEKLFF. As DNA, the CDR3 is TGTGCCAGCAGGGGGACAGCAGAAAAACTGTTTTTT.

This chain uses TRBV7-2 with TRBJ2-7; D might be TRBD1 (7 bases). Per the germline V gene, CDR1 is SGHTA and CDR2 is FQGNSA. V was shortened by 1 base and J by 3 bases, with 13 bases between the two germline ends. CDR3 length equals 15 residues. DNA for the CDR3: TGTGCCAGCAGCTTAGAGTCAGGGGGGAGCTACGAGCAGTACTTC. Translating gives CASSLESGGSYEQYF.

The chain recombines TRBV5-1 with TRBJ2-3, with TRBD1 identical over 7 bases. Looked up from germline, CDR1 is SGHRS and CDR2 is YFSETQ. V shed 1 base, J shed 3 bases, and the junction held 2 bases outside the gene matches. This CDR3 spans 14 amino acids. CDR3 DNA sequence: TGCGCCAGCAGCTTGCCGGGACAGACAGATACGCAGTATTTT. This encodes CASSLPGQTDTQYF.

CDR3 region: CASSLDQGADTQYF. The CDR3 DNA reads TGTGCCAGCAGCTTAGACCAAGGGGCAGATACGCAGTATTTT. The chain links TRBV7-8 to TRBJ2-3; the D gene is possibly TRBD1 (5 bases). CDR3 length: 14 residues. V lost 1 base, J lost 4 bases, and 9 bases lay in between. The V gene's germline CDR1 is SGHVS and CDR2 FQNEAQ.

This clone was counted a single time. The V gene is TRBV7-2, the J gene TRBJ2-3; 10 bases align to TRBD1. Germline assignment: CDR1 SGHTA and CDR2 FQGNSA. The CDR3 extends over 16 amino acids. V was pared by 5 bases and J by 5 bases, with 10 bases of the junction left unmatched. The CDR3 DNA follows: TGTGCCAGCAGCCTCTGGACAGGGGGGATAGGAGATACGCAGTATTTT. Protein sequence: CASSLWTGGIGDTQYF.

The V and J genes are TRBV30 and TRBJ1-1, with a weak D call TRBD1 (5 bases). There are 12 residues in the CDR3. The germline CDR1 and CDR2 sequences are GTSNPN and SVGIG (reference sequence). V lost 2 bases to trimming and J lost 8 bases, with 12 bases between them. In nucleotides, the CDR3 is TGTGCCTGGAGTCGGACACTCGTAGAAGCTTTCTTT. It encodes CAWSRTLVEAFF.

The V call is TRBV7-3, the J call TRBJ2-1; the D gene is possibly TRBD1 (6 bases). The CDR3 spans 14 residues. The V gene lost 5 bases and the J gene lost 1 base, with 9 bases spanning the gap. The germline V gene encodes CDR1 SGHTA and CDR2 FQGTGA. The CDR3 sequence is CASSPGVSYNEQFF. Written as DNA, the CDR3 is TGTGCCAGCAGCCCAGGGGTTTCCTACAATGAGCAGTTCTTC.

V gene TRBV6-5 combines with J gene TRBJ1-5; 7 positions match TRBD1. The CDR3 totals 15 residues. Unmatched junction bases numbered 10, after V lost 6 bases and J lost 5 bases. CDR1 and CDR2 from the germline V gene are MNHEY and SVGAGI. The CDR3 coding sequence is TGTGCCAGCAGCACGGACAGGTCAGGCGATCAGCCCCAGCATTTT. Its protein product is CASSTDRSGDQPQHF.

The chain has TRBV5-8 and TRBJ1-3, with D perhaps matching TRBD1 (5 bases). Per germline, CDR1 SGHTS and CDR2 YDEGEE. Trimming removed 0 bases at V and 4 bases at J, with 14 bases between. This CDR3 comprises 16 residues. In DNA form, the CDR3 reads TGTGCCAGCAGCTTGGGGGGCAATCTGGGCGGAAACACCATATATTTT. Its translation: CASSLGGNLGGNTIYF.

The chain joins TRBV5-1 to TRBJ2-5, with TRBD1 as a possible D gene (7 bases). Deletions cut 4 bases from V and 1 base from J, with 17 bases between. The CDR3 is 16 amino acids. Germline CDR1 and CDR2: SGHRS and YFSETQ. This CDR3 reads CASSPYRQGLQETQYF. The CDR3, as DNA: TGCGCCAGCAGCCCGTACCGACAGGGACTCCAAGAGACCCAGTACTTC.

The chain joins TRBV19 to TRBJ1-5; the D is unclear. The CDR3 sequence is 14 residues long. Looked up from germline, CDR1 is LNHDA and CDR2 is SQIVND (reference sequence). V lost 4 bases, J lost 2 bases, and 9 bases lay in between. CDR3 DNA: TGTGCCAGTAGTAATATGGTAGGCAATCAGCCCCAGCATTTT. It is translated as CASSNMVGNQPQHF.

This chain connects TRBV3-1 (or the pseudogene TRBV3-2) to TRBJ1-1; D gene unclear. Germline CDR1 LGHDT, CDR2 YNNKEL (reference sequence). The CDR3 has 15 amino acids. V dropped 4 bases and J dropped 1 base, with 13 bases sitting between them. This chain's CDR3 is CASSPSEHPNTEAFF. The CDR3 bases are TGTGCCAGCAGCCCTTCAGAACACCCGAACACTGAAGCTTTCTTT.

This chain joins TRBV30 and TRBJ2-1; perhaps TRBD2 as D (7 bases). The germline gives CDR1 GTSNPN, CDR2 SVGIG (reference sequence). V was clipped by 0 bases and J by 10 bases, with 16 bases between them. CDR3 length: 14 amino acids. CDR3 protein: CAWSVGGPSGEQFF. The CDR3 DNA is TGTGCCTGGAGTGTCGGGGGGCCGTCCGGGGAGCAGTTCTTC.

This sequence joins TRBV6-5 and TRBJ2-3; 10 bases are a match to TRBD2. The V gene's germline CDR1 is MNHEY and CDR2 SVGAGI. V lost 9 bases to trimming and J lost 8 bases; unmatched junction nucleotides: 14. This CDR3 is built from 15 residues. CDR3: CASSSLAGGDITQYF. The CDR3 DNA reads TGTGCCAGTTCTTCTTTAGCGGGGGGAGACATTACGCAGTATTTT.

This clone has a handful of counts. This chain connects TRBV6-2 or TRBV6-3 to TRBJ1-3, with 7 bases matching TRBD1. Trimming removed 0 bases from V and 1 base from J; junction bases left unmatched: 3. Germline assignment: CDR1 MNHEY and CDR2 SVGEGT. This CDR3 region has 16 residues. CDR3 protein: CASSYSPTGSGNTIYF. DNA of the CDR3: TGTGCCAGCAGTTACTCGCCGACAGGGTCTGGAAACACCATATATTTT.

The rearrangement uses TRBV27 and TRBJ1-2; tentative D call: TRBD1 (5 bases). Trimming took 7 bases from V and 3 from J, leaving 15 bases between them. The CDR3 length is 14 residues. The germline V gene has CDR1 MNHEY and CDR2 SMNVEV (reference sequence). CDR3 sequence (DNA): TGTGCCAGCACCAAAACAGGCCAGGACTATGGCTACACCTTC. It yields the protein CASTKTGQDYGYTF.

The chain couples TRBV7-8 to TRBJ2-5; D not certain. Trimming took off 2 bases at V and 4 bases at J, with 5 bases between the two ends. Germline assignment: CDR1 SGHVS and CDR2 FQNEAQ. The CDR3 is 12 residues long. CDR3 nucleotide sequence: TGTGCCAGCAGCTTAATCGGAGAGACCCAGTACTTC. Encoded protein: CASSLIGETQYF.